The present T cell receptor (beta chain) was sequenced within a study of response to subunit inactivated influenza vaccine (dated by TCRdb to the late 2010s). At the level of the whole study: The study used deep quantitative T cell receptor repertoire profiling to track responses to a trivalent subunit inactivated influenza vaccine. What the work shows at the level of the full study, not this receptor alone: The authors proposed that each seasonal influenza vaccination may bring in only a limited number of new T cells.

Via the germline V gene, CDR1 is MNHNS and CDR2 SASEGT. Unmatched junction bases come to 7, with V trimmed by 5 bases and J by 8 bases. The CDR3, cysteine through phenylalanine, is 14 amino acids long. Left in the record is the CDR3 DNA by itself, 42 bases read in frame from the first base. Library construction relied on RT-PCR. These reads were obtained on an Illumina HiSeq 2500. In TCRdb, the public reads were trimmed at Q25 with fastp and aligned with MiXCR, with productive beta chains retained. Rows with a matching CDR3 protein are joined into one entry that keeps the most common DNA and genes. This sample lists about 520,000 distinct CDR3 sequences; 25% were detected once. Approximately 2% of the sample is held by the ten biggest clonotypes. Concerning this clonotype itself: The antigen it binds to is not known. Base qualities were left out, and no much larger clone turns up one base away.

Here the chain combines TRBV6-1 and TRBJ2-1; TRBD1 matches 9 bases in the middle. This sequence was found in a man aged 45 to 65 who received an inactivated influenza vaccine. Donor details come from another sample of the same person, matched by shared clones. Sequencing was performed on CD4+ T cells sorted from PBMCs, taken roughly 5 days after vaccination. The DNA is TGTGCCAGCAGTCGGGACAGGGTTCGGGATGAGCAGTTCTTC. Its product reads: CASSRDRVRDEQFF.